A selection of T cell receptor beta chains follows, all from one sample in a study of T-cell memory formation after mild COVID-19. TCRdb reanalysed the 5' RACE reads using MiXCR and keeps one entry per CDR3 protein. This table has over 450,000 distinct CDR3 sequences, 20% appearing once. The source material was PBMCs or a T cell subset sorted from them (not recorded which). The receptors come from an adult woman who had mild COVID-19 (a few samples of this study predate the infection). Cell type and time point are not known. The CDR3 runs from the conserved cysteine through the conserved F or W. Fields, in order: clone size, J gene, D gene, V gene, CDR3 protein, CDR3 DNA. A D gene is named only where the DNA matches it firmly. Clone sizes are given selectively: once, few, many, or a class where the clone is expanded.

few TRBJ2-3 TRBD2 TRBV7-3 CASSYGGAVDTDTQYF TGTGCCAGCAGCTACGGGGGGGCCGTGGACACAGATACGCAGTATTTT
many TRBJ1-5 - TRBV7-9 CASSRGNQPQHF TGTGCCAGCAGTCGGGGTAATCAGCCCCAGCATTTT
many TRBJ2-1 TRBD1 TRBV5-1 CASSLPRPGQGLLFPYNEQFF TGCGCCAGCAGCTTGCCAAGGCCGGGACAGGGCCTCCTTTTCCCTTACAATGAGCAGTTCTTC
- TRBJ2-3 TRBD1 TRBV20-1 CSARDRPWADTQYF TGCAGTGCTAGGGACAGGCCCTGGGCAGATACGCAGTATTTT
- TRBJ1-1 TRBD1 TRBV9 CASSVGTGSTEAFF TGTGCCAGCAGCGTAGGGACAGGGTCCACTGAAGCTTTCTTT
few TRBJ2-7 - TRBV14 CASSQGRGIYEQYF TGTGCCAGCAGCCAAGGCAGGGGCATCTACGAGCAGTACTTC
- TRBJ2-1 - TRBV2 CSSSVRGQGSYNEQFF TGTTCCAGCAGTGTCCGGGGGCAGGGCTCCTACAATGAGCAGTTCTTC
- TRBJ1-5 - TRBV20-1 CSAVARQGSRSDQPQHF TGCAGTGCTGTGGCTAGGCAGGGGTCCCGATCGGACCAGCCCCAGCATTTT
- TRBJ1-2 TRBD1 TRBV3-1 CASSGQGVGYGYTF TGTGCCAGCAGTGGACAGGGGGTCGGGTATGGCTACACCTTC
- TRBJ2-7 - TRBV6-5 CASSLPGMTGEQYF TGTGCCAGCAGTCTACCCGGGATGACGGGGGAGCAGTACTTC
few TRBJ2-7 TRBD2 TRBV13 CASSTSGRAYEQYF TGTGCCAGCAGCACTAGCGGGAGGGCCTACGAGCAGTACTTC
- TRBJ2-1 - TRBV7-9 CASRSRGLEQFF TGTGCCAGCAGATCGAGGGGTTTGGAGCAGTTCTTC
few TRBJ2-7 - TRBV6-5 CASSGLGQSQYF TGTGCCAGCAGTGGGCTTGGACAGTCACAGTACTTC
- TRBJ2-1 - TRBV4-2 CASSQVRRSSYNEQFF TGTGCCAGCAGCCAAGTAAGGCGGAGCTCCTACAATGAGCAGTTCTTC
once TRBJ1-2 TRBD1 TRBV7-2 CASSHRGQANYGYTF TGTGCCAGCAGCCACAGGGGGCAGGCTAACTATGGCTACACCTTC
- TRBJ2-1 TRBD2 TRBV5-4 CASSTGLAGEQFF TGTGCCAGCAGCACGGGACTAGCGGGTGAGCAGTTCTTC
few TRBJ2-1 TRBD2 TRBV3-1 CASSQATSGGTNEQFF TGTGCCAGCAGCCAGGCTACTAGCGGGGGAACCAATGAGCAGTTCTTC
few TRBJ2-2 TRBD1 TRBV6-5 CASSYDRVNTGELFF TGTGCCAGCAGCTACGACAGGGTGAACACCGGGGAGCTGTTTTTT
- TRBJ2-1 TRBD2 TRBV12-3/TRBV12-4 CASSLGGRDIYNEQFF TGTGCCAGCAGCCTCGGCGGGAGGGACATCTACAATGAGCAGTTCTTC
- TRBJ1-4 TRBD1 TRBV5-5 CASSLGGQEKLFF TGTGCCAGCAGCTTGGGGGGACAGGAAAAACTGTTTTTT
- TRBJ2-6 - TRBV6-5 CASSYYATPRSGANVLTF TGTGCCAGCAGTTACTATGCCACTCCCCGCTCTGGGGCCAACGTCCTGACTTTC
- TRBJ2-7 - TRBV4-1 CASRRGPVYEQYF TGCGCCAGCAGAAGGGGTCCTGTCTACGAGCAGTACTTC
few TRBJ1-1 TRBD1 TRBV29-1 CSVMSGTGEPEAFF TGCAGCGTGATGTCCGGGACAGGGGAACCTGAAGCTTTCTTT
- TRBJ2-2 - TRBV7-9 CASSQLVAGELFF TGTGCCAGCAGCCAATTGGTCGCCGGGGAGCTGTTTTTT
- TRBJ1-2 TRBD1 TRBV3-1 CASSLVGDRTYGYTF TGTGCCAGCAGCCTAGTCGGGGACAGAACCTATGGCTACACCTTC
- TRBJ1-5 - TRBV5-5 CASSLRDPQGLQPQHF TGTGCCAGCAGCCTAAGGGACCCACAGGGCTTGCAGCCCCAGCATTTT
few TRBJ2-5 TRBD2 TRBV6-2/TRBV6-3 CASSRRLAGSQETQYF TGTGCCAGCAGTCGACGACTAGCGGGGTCCCAAGAGACCCAGTACTTC
few TRBJ2-2 - TRBV5-5 CASSSTDSANTGELFF TGTGCCAGCAGCTCTACGGACAGCGCGAACACCGGGGAGCTGTTTTTT
- TRBJ2-2 TRBD2 TRBV24-1 CATGTSMIGELFF TGTGCCACCGGGACTAGTATGATCGGGGAGCTGTTTTTT
few TRBJ2-7 TRBD1 TRBV12-3/TRBV12-4 CASRGTGENEQYF TGTGCCAGCAGGGGGACAGGGGAAAACGAGCAGTACTTC
- TRBJ2-1 - TRBV19 CAVAGDEQFF TGTGCCGTCGCCGGCGATGAGCAGTTCTTC
- TRBJ1-1 - TRBV6-5 CASSYGRVNTEAFF TGTGCCAGCAGTTACGGGAGGGTGAACACTGAAGCTTTCTTT
few TRBJ2-5 TRBD2 TRBV4-1 CASSLRLAGETQYF TGCGCCAGCAGCCTTCGACTAGCGGGGGAGACCCAGTACTTC
- TRBJ2-7 TRBD2 TRBV5-4 CASRDGLAGGYEQYF TGTGCCAGCAGGGATGGACTAGCGGGAGGATACGAGCAGTACTTC
- TRBJ1-6 - TRBV7-9 CASTQARGSNSPLHF TGTGCCAGCACCCAAGCCAGGGGATCGAATTCACCCCTCCACTTT
- TRBJ1-5 - TRBV24-1 CATSDSGVLHWPQHF TGTGCCACCAGTGATAGCGGAGTCCTCCATTGGCCCCAGCATTTT
few TRBJ2-1 - TRBV5-5 CASSTVGSGYNEQFF TGTGCCAGCAGCACGGTTGGTAGCGGCTACAATGAGCAGTTCTTC
- TRBJ2-7 - TRBV6-5 CASSYEGSYEQYF TGTGCCAGCAGTTACGAGGGGTCCTACGAGCAGTACTTC
- TRBJ1-1 - TRBV5-1 CASSGSRGITEAFF TGCGCCAGCAGCGGAAGCAGGGGTATCACTGAAGCTTTCTTT
- TRBJ1-2 - TRBV5-1 CASSSDILGYTF TGCGCCAGCAGCTCGGACATCTTGGGCTACACCTTC
few TRBJ1-1 - TRBV7-2 CASSPSTELNTEAFF TGTGCCAGCAGCCCCTCGACAGAGTTGAACACTGAAGCTTTCTTT
- TRBJ2-3 - TRBV7-9 CASSLFGESTDTQYF TGTGCCAGCAGCTTATTCGGGGAGAGCACAGATACGCAGTATTTT
few TRBJ1-2 - TRBV7-2 CASSFPGTYGYTF TGTGCCAGCAGCTTCCCAGGGACCTATGGCTACACCTTC
once TRBJ2-3 - TRBV14 CASSQVLGADTQYF TGTGCCAGCAGCCAGGTTTTGGGGGCAGATACGCAGTATTTT
few TRBJ2-1 TRBD1 TRBV5-1 CASTYWSRTGGYNEQFF TGCGCCAGCACCTATTGGTCCCGGACAGGGGGCTACAATGAGCAGTTCTTC
- TRBJ1-3 TRBD1 TRBV20-1 CSASLDRDSGNTIYF TGCAGTGCATCTCTTGACAGGGACTCTGGAAACACCATATATTTT
few TRBJ1-2 - TRBV24-1 CATSGGSNYGYTF TGTGCCACCAGTGGCGGTTCTAACTATGGCTACACCTTC
- TRBJ2-7 - TRBV12-3/TRBV12-4 CASSLAIHSYEQYF TGTGCCAGCAGTTTAGCCATCCACTCCTACGAGCAGTACTTC
- TRBJ1-2 - TRBV7-6 CASSLARGSNYGYTF TGTGCCAGCAGCTTAGCCCGGGGAAGCAACTATGGCTACACCTTC
many TRBJ2-6 TRBD1 TRBV6-1 CASSRTGGSGANVLTF TGTGCCAGCAGTAGGACAGGGGGCTCTGGGGCCAACGTCCTGACTTTC
- TRBJ1-1 - TRBV3-1 CASSQLWGGTEAFF TGTGCCAGCAGCCAATTGTGGGGGGGCACTGAAGCTTTCTTT
many TRBJ2-1 - TRBV2 CASSGYFDNEQFF TGTGCCAGCAGTGGGTACTTCGACAATGAGCAGTTCTTC
- TRBJ2-1 TRBD2 TRBV20-1 CSARGLAGVNEQFF TGCAGTGCTAGAGGACTAGCGGGAGTTAATGAGCAGTTCTTC